The entry below describes one T cell receptor (beta chain). Its antigen is as yet unknown. The data stem from a study of T cell responses to AZD1222 COVID-19 vaccine. Findings of the study overall: Donors skewed white British and female; clonal diversity was possibly underestimated.

Clones were read by immunoSEQ multiplex PCR, and TCRdb kept only the in-frame ones, dropping some. The data hold approximately 150,000 clones, with nearly 95% observed a single time. This receptor was taken from an adult in good health. The starting material was peripheral blood, obtained on day 0 of AZD1222 vaccination.

CDR3 sequence (DNA): TGTGCCAGCTCATACACAGACTACACTGAAGCTTTCTTT. It codes for CASSYTDYTEAFF. The V call is TRBV18, the J call TRBJ1-1, with D unresolved. V was shortened by 5 bases and J by 3 bases, with 10 bases between the two germline ends. Germline CDR1 KGHSH, CDR2 LQKENI. The CDR3 totals 13 residues.